This T cell receptor beta chain comes out of a study of early T cells in non-severe SARS-CoV-2 infection. J lost 4 bases, V lost 6 bases, and 14 bases had no gene match. CDR3 length: 16 residues. Germline assignment: CDR1 MNHEY and CDR2 SVGAGI. TCRdb used MiXCR to reprocess the 5' RACE reads, holding one entry per CDR3 protein. Of 70,000 or so distinct CDR3 sequences detected, roughly 13% appear once; the ten largest clones hold about an eighth. This clonotype was counted only a few times. The chain recombines TRBV6-5 with TRBJ1-1; 7 bases map to TRBD1. Material for sequencing was whole blood. This TCR derives from an adult who was a healthcare worker with PCR-confirmed SARS-CoV-2 infection or an uninfected control (not recorded which). The DNA of the CDR3 is TGTGCCAGCAGCAAGGAAACAGGGGCTGGAGGCACTGAAGCTTTCTTT. Residues: CASSKETGAGGTEAFF.